This passage covers 21 T cell receptor beta chains from one sample sequenced in a study of long-term antiretroviral therapy in people with HIV. They ran version v3.0 of the immunoSEQ assay at survey level. The assay was immunoSEQ multiplex PCR, and TCRdb's table has in-frame clones only and misses some. The sample carries tens of thousands of clones, around 95% recorded once. The starting material was unsorted PBMCs, obtained 5.3 years after starting antiretroviral therapy. These receptors were taken from a man in his fifties or sixties with HIV.

The rearrangement joins TRBV5-4 to TRBJ2-2, with D possibly being TRBD1 (6 bases). With 2 bases removed from V and 0 bases from J, the gap between germline ends came to 8 bases. The CDR3 contains 15 residues. Per germline, CDR1 SGHNT and CDR2 YYREEE (reference sequence). CDR3 DNA: TGTGCCAGCAGCTTTGGACAGACGAACACCGGGGAGCTGTTTTTT. As protein: CASSFGQTNTGELFF. Using reference TRBV5-4 and TRBJ2-2 for the parts outside the CDR3, the full variable domain is ETGVTQSPTHLIKTRGQQVTLRCSSQSGHNTVSWYQQALGQGPQFIFQYYREEENGRGNFPPRFSGLQFPNYSSELNVNALELDDSALYLCASSFGQTNTGELFFGEGSRLTVL.

This chain joins TRBV6-5 and TRBJ2-1; 9 bases are shared with TRBD2. The CDR3 consists of 16 residues. Germline loops: CDR1 MNHEY, CDR2 SVGAGI. Losses at the gene ends were 3 bases for V and 7 bases for J; bases not matched to a gene: 10. CDR3 in DNA: TGTGCCAGCAGTTATAGGGGCGGGGGGGCGAGAAATGAGCAGTTCTTC. It yields the protein CASSYRGGGARNEQFF.

The V call is TRBV28, the J call TRBJ1-4; D gene uncertain. This CDR3 spans 15 amino acids. The germline V and J ends were trimmed by 3 bases and 0 bases, with 8 bases remaining between them. Germline V gives CDR1 MDHEN, CDR2 SYDVKM. In DNA, the CDR3 is TGTGCCAGCAGTTTCCCGGGAGCAACTAATGAAAAACTGTTTTTT. Protein product: CASSFPGATNEKLFF.

The chain uses TRBV7-2 and TRBJ1-3, with D possibly TRBD1 on 5 matching bases. This CDR3 is 14 amino acids long. Germline V CDR1 and CDR2: SGHTA, FQGNSA. Trimming stripped 4 bases from V and 0 bases from J, with 7 bases between. CDR3 amino acids: CASSYDSSGNTIYF. The CDR3, as DNA: TGTGCCAGCAGCTATGACAGCTCTGGAAACACCATATATTTT.

The chain is built from TRBV12-5 and TRBJ2-5; D is ambiguous. The length of the CDR3 is 9 residues. V was pared by 10 bases and J by 4 bases, with 4 bases between. CDR1 is LGHNT and CDR2 is FRNRAP in the germline V gene. CDR3 residues: CAKSETQYF. CDR3 nucleotides: TGTGCTAAATCAGAGACCCAGTACTTC.

On this clone: Its ends do not fully match the called genes, so a read error is possible. The CDR3 is CSVQDRVFNYGYTF. The CDR3 DNA reads TGCAGCGTTCAAGACAGGGTCTTTAACTATGGCTACACCTTC. V gene TRBV29-1 combines with J gene TRBJ1-2; 7 bases align to TRBD1. Per the germline V gene, CDR1 is SQVTM and CDR2 is ANQGSEA. The CDR3 contains 14 residues.

This clone was observed once. V and J are TRBV27 and TRBJ2-7, with D unresolved. V gave up 6 bases and J gave up 3 bases, with 18 bases separating them. Germline assignment: CDR1 MNHEY and CDR2 SMNVEV (reference sequence). CDR3 size: 15 residues. CDR3 sequence (DNA): TGTGCCAGCAGCTCCGGAATGGCAGGCGTCTACGAGCAGTACTTC. Translated: CASSSGMAGVYEQYF.

The chain uses TRBV6-5 and TRBJ2-7, with D possibly TRBD2 on 5 matching bases. The germline V and J ends were trimmed by 3 bases and 6 bases, with 6 bases remaining between them. The CDR3 is 11 residues long. Germline V CDR1 and CDR2: MNHEY, SVGAGI. CDR3 nucleotide sequence: TGTGCCAGCAGTTATCGGGGCGAGCAGTACTTC. It encodes CASSYRGEQYF.

The rearrangement uses TRBV2 and TRBJ1-2; D is possibly TRBD1 (5 bases). The germline V and J ends were trimmed by 8 bases and 0 bases, with 13 bases remaining between them. The germline gives CDR1 SNHLY, CDR2 FYNNEI. This CDR3 spans 14 amino acids. CDR3 sequence reads: CASPPQGANYGYTF. CDR3 DNA: TGTGCCAGCCCCCCCCAGGGTGCTAACTATGGCTACACCTTC.

The chain has TRBV9 and TRBJ2-2; no clear D gene. The V gene's germline CDR1 is SGDLS and CDR2 YYNGEE. With 4 bases removed from V and 7 bases from J, the gap between germline ends came to 8 bases. This CDR3 contains 12 residues. This CDR3 is CASSLVRGELFF. The CDR3 coding sequence is TGTGCCAGCAGCCTAGTACGCGGGGAGCTGTTTTTT.

A few counts support this clone. The chain is built from TRBV2 and TRBJ2-2, with a possible D match to TRBD2 (7 bases). The CDR3 is 15 residues long. Germline CDR1 and CDR2: SNHLY and FYNNEI. The V and J ends lost 4 bases and 4 bases respectively, with 13 bases between them. CDR3 nucleotides: TGTGCCAGCAGTGCTAACGGGGGGCCCACCGGGGAGCTGTTTTTT. This translates into CASSANGGPTGELFF.

This clone was observed a single time. This sequence joins TRBV4-3 and TRBJ1-3; tentative D call: TRBD1 (6 bases). Germline V gene lookup returns CDR1 LGHNA and CDR2 YSLEER. CDR3 length: 15 amino acids. Trimming pared 1 base from V and 2 bases from J, leaving 9 bases between. CDR3 in DNA: TGCGCCAGCAGCCAAGGTGGGGGCCCTGGAAACACCATATATTTT. It codes for CASSQGGGPGNTIYF.

This clone was observed a single time. CDR3 amino acids: CASSTIGGGTGELFF. CDR3 coding DNA: TGTGCCAGTAGTACCATCGGGGGGGGCACCGGGGAGCTGTTTTTT. This rearrangement joins TRBV19 to TRBJ2-2; 8 bases line up with TRBD2. J gave up 4 bases and V 4 bases, and 5 bases lay outside the gene matches. Germline CDR1 is LNHDA and CDR2 is SQIVND (reference sequence). The CDR3 covers 15 residues.

The rearrangement links TRBV5-4 to TRBJ2-3; D unclear. The V and J ends lost 5 bases and 4 bases respectively, with 11 bases between them. The CDR3 is 13 amino acids. Germline V gives CDR1 SGHNT, CDR2 YYREEE (reference sequence). CDR3 DNA: TGTGCCAGCAGTACCACCGGAGCAGATACGCAGTATTTT. Its protein is CASSTTGADTQYF.

The gene calls are TRBV4-1 and TRBJ1-1; the D gene is possibly TRBD1 (5 bases). V lost 8 bases and J 2 bases, leaving 15 bases between the germline ends. CDR1 MGHRA and CDR2 YSYEKL come from the germline V gene. CDR3 length: 14 amino acids. CDR3 sequence reads: CASRGWDGNTEAFF. The DNA of the CDR3 is TGCGCCAGCCGCGGGTGGGACGGTAACACTGAAGCTTTCTTT.

This clone is a singleton in its sample. The chain combines TRBV11-2 with TRBJ2-2, with a weak D call TRBD2 (6 bases). Germline assignment: CDR1 SGHAT and CDR2 FQNNGV. This CDR3 region has 14 residues. The V end was cut by 5 bases, the J end by 5 bases, with 12 bases between. As DNA, the CDR3 is TGTGCCAGCAGCCCACGGCGGGAAACCGGGGAGCTGTTTTTT. This sequence encodes CASSPRRETGELFF.

This sequence joins TRBV25-1 and TRBJ1-1; a possible D gene is TRBD1 (5 bases). Germline CDR1 MGHDK, CDR2 SYGVNS. Trimming cost V 4 bases and J 7 bases, with 19 bases left between them. The length of the CDR3 is 15 residues. CDR3 loop: CASSAYAGLGGEAFF. DNA for the CDR3: TGTGCCAGCAGTGCTTATGCAGGGCTTGGGGGTGAAGCTTTCTTT.

The genes are TRBV10-3 and TRBJ2-3; possible D gene TRBD1, 5 bases. The CDR3 extends over 14 amino acids. Looked up from germline, CDR1 is ENHRY and CDR2 is SYGVKD. V gave up 5 bases and J gave up 6 bases, with 15 bases separating them. The CDR3 DNA is TGTGCCATCAGTCTCAGGGTTATTACTGATACGCAGTATTTT. As protein: CAISLRVITDTQYF.

The chain is built from TRBV9 and TRBJ2-2, with D possibly being TRBD1 (6 bases). Looked up from germline, CDR1 is SGDLS and CDR2 is YYNGEE. V lost 4 bases to trimming and J lost 2 bases, with 9 bases between them. The CDR3 is 14 residues long. The DNA of the CDR3 is TGTGCCAGCAGCTCCAGGGGTAACACCGGGGAGCTGTTTTTT. This translates into CASSSRGNTGELFF.

CDR3 loop: CASSRTWDPYYEQYF. The CDR3 DNA sequence: TGTGCCAGCAGCCGTACTTGGGACCCCTACTACGAGCAGTACTTC. The V call is TRBV27, the J call TRBJ2-7; perhaps D is TRBD1 or TRBD2 (5 bases each). V was trimmed by 6 bases and J by 3 bases, leaving 18 bases between them. CDR3 length: 15 amino acids. From germline, CDR1 is MNHEY and CDR2 SMNVEV (reference sequence).

Here the CDR3 reads CASSSSGTYNEQFF. Written as DNA, the CDR3 is TGTGCCAGCAGCTCATCGGGTACCTACAATGAGCAGTTCTTC. J is TRBJ2-1 and V is TRBV7-3; D ambiguous. The CDR3 has 14 amino acids. Germline CDR1 reads SGHTA; CDR2 reads FQGTGA. V gave up 4 bases and J gave up 2 bases, with 9 bases separating them.